The rows below give T cell receptor beta chains drawn from one sample of a study of OX40 agonist ivuxolimab in advanced cancers. Sequenced by immunoSEQ multiplex PCR; TCRdb stores in-frame clones only, minus some. The sample holds tens of thousands of clones; roughly nine tenths are singletons and the top ten take approximately 2.1%. The source material was CD4+ or CD8+ T cells sorted from blood, sampled in a trial of the OX40 agonist ivuxolimab. Receptor source: an adult with an advanced solid tumor such as melanoma, head and neck, liver or kidney cancer. CDR3s include the opening cysteine and the closing phenylalanine or tryptophan. The order of the fields is V gene, clone size, D gene, J gene, CDR3 protein, CDR3 DNA. A D gene is named only where the DNA matches it firmly. Not all rows give a size; the values are once, few, many and, for expanded clones, a class.

TRBV5-4	.	.	TRBJ2-7	CASRKFGTYEQYF	TGTGCCAGCAGGAAGTTCGGTACCTACGAGCAGTACTTC
TRBV7-9	.	TRBD1	TRBJ1-2	CASSSRQGVNYTF	TGTGCCAGCAGCTCGCGACAGGGGGTGAACTACACCTTC
TRBV7-3	.	.	TRBJ2-5	CASSSGPRETQYF	TGTGCCAGCAGCTCCGGGCCGAGGGAGACCCAGTACTTC
TRBV5-1	.	.	TRBJ2-2	CASSPSPSYPGELFF	TGCGCCAGCAGCCCATCACCCAGTTATCCCGGGGAGCTGTTTTTT
TRBV7-9	.	.	TRBJ2-7	CASSRSSYEQYF	TGTGCCAGCAGCCGAAGCTCCTACGAGCAGTACTTC
TRBV27	.	.	TRBJ1-1	CASSLRSITEAFF	TGTGCCAGCAGTCTGCGCAGTATCACTGAAGCTTTCTTT
TRBV30	.	.	TRBJ2-2	CAWSFPNTGELFF	TGTGCCTGGAGTTTTCCGAACACCGGGGAGCTGTTTTTT
TRBV6-6	.	.	TRBJ1-2	CASIKGGSYGYTF	TGTGCCAGCATCAAGGGAGGGAGCTATGGCTACACCTTC
TRBV4-3	few	TRBD1	TRBJ1-2	CASSQADRGNYGYTF	TGCGCCAGCAGCCAGGCCGACAGGGGTAACTATGGCTACACCTTC
TRBV30	.	.	TRBJ1-2	CAWSRPPLYGYTF	TGTGCCTGGAGCAGGCCTCCGCTCTATGGCTACACCTTC
TRBV11-3	.	TRBD1	TRBJ2-7	CASSADRGEQYF	TGTGCCAGCAGCGCCGACAGGGGGGAGCAGTACTTC
TRBV2	.	TRBD1	TRBJ2-7	CASSPYRGTYEQYF	TGTGCCAGCAGTCCCTACAGGGGAACCTACGAGCAGTACTTC
TRBV11-2	.	.	TRBJ1-5	CASSLVAGRVNQPQHF	TGTGCCAGCAGCTTAGTGGCAGGGCGGGTCAATCAGCCCCAGCATTTT
TRBV5-4	few	TRBD2	TRBJ2-5	CASSPSGRETQYF	TGTGCCAGCAGCCCTAGCGGGAGGGAGACCCAGTACTTC
TRBV4-2	.	.	TRBJ1-5	CATGRGDNQPQHF	TGTGCCACCGGGAGAGGGGACAATCAGCCCCAGCATTTT
TRBV28	.	.	TRBJ1-1	CASSFALGTTEAFF	TGTGCCAGCAGCTTTGCACTAGGGACGACTGAAGCTTTCTTT
TRBV27	.	.	TRBJ2-3	CASSLLAAASTDTQYF	TGTGCCAGCAGTTTATTAGCGGCAGCTAGCACAGATACGCAGTATTTT
TRBV7-2	.	.	TRBJ1-6	CASSRARGSNSPLHF	TGTGCCAGCAGCCGGGCCAGGGGCTCTAATTCACCCCTCCACTTT
TRBV11-2	.	TRBD1	TRBJ1-2	CASSLGQGRGYTF	TGTGCCAGCAGCTTAGGACAGGGGCGAGGCTACACCTTC
TRBV6-6	.	TRBD1	TRBJ2-5	CASSPTGRETQYF	TGTGCCAGCAGCCCGACAGGGAGAGAGACCCAGTACTTC
TRBV7-3	.	TRBD2	TRBJ2-3	CASSLTSGRAADTQYF	TGTGCCAGCAGCCTTACTAGCGGGAGGGCCGCAGATACGCAGTATTTT
TRBV7-2	.	TRBD2	TRBJ2-3	CASSSPGTSWADTQYF	TGTGCCAGCAGCTCACCCGGGACTAGTTGGGCAGATACGCAGTATTTT
TRBV15	.	TRBD1	TRBJ1-5	CATSGGFGQVGQPQHF	TGTGCCACCAGCGGGGGCTTTGGACAGGTGGGTCAGCCCCAGCATTTT
TRBV6-1	.	TRBD1	TRBJ2-7	CASSEEVWTGAGEQYF	TGTGCCAGCAGTGAAGAGGTATGGACAGGGGCCGGCGAGCAGTACTTC
TRBV28	.	.	TRBJ1-6	CASSLPGLGTPLHF	TGTGCCAGCAGTTTGCCAGGACTCGGGACACCCCTCCACTTT
TRBV30	.	TRBD1	TRBJ1-4	CAWSSGGGQGWEKLFF	TGTGCCTGGAGTTCCGGTGGAGGACAGGGTTGGGAAAAACTGTTTTTT
TRBV30	.	TRBD2	TRBJ2-5	CAWSSNSGRETQYF	TGTGCCTGGAGTTCTAATAGCGGGAGGGAGACCCAGTACTTC
TRBV7-9	.	.	TRBJ1-1	CASSLGSKMPFF	TGTGCCAGCAGCTTAGGTTCCAAAATGCCTTTCTTT
TRBV6-5	once	.	TRBJ1-1	CASRRFTTEAFF	TGTGCCAGCAGGAGATTCACCACTGAAGCTTTCTTT
TRBV5-6	.	TRBD2	TRBJ2-1	CASSPLKLAGIYNEQFF	TGTGCCAGCAGTCCCCTAAAACTAGCGGGCATCTACAATGAGCAGTTCTTC
TRBV6-5	.	.	TRBJ1-6	CASSYSGAGNSPLHF	TGTGCCAGCAGTTACTCGGGGGCTGGGAATTCACCCCTCCACTTT
TRBV7-6	.	TRBD1	TRBJ2-2	CASSSQGQNTGELFF	TGTGCCAGCAGCTCACAGGGGCAGAACACCGGGGAGCTGTTTTTT
TRBV5-4	.	TRBD2	TRBJ2-5	CASSLKVAGQETQYF	TGTGCCAGCAGCTTGAAGGTAGCGGGGCAAGAGACCCAGTACTTC
TRBV19	.	TRBD1	TRBJ1-4	CATSGQGYEKLFF	TGTGCCACCTCGGGACAGGGCTATGAAAAACTGTTTTTT
TRBV5-1	.	.	TRBJ1-6	CASSLAGRSPLHF	TGCGCCAGCAGCTTGGCAGGGCGGTCACCCCTCCACTTT
TRBV7-2	.	TRBD1	TRBJ1-4	CASSLDRGAGEKLFF	TGTGCCAGCAGCTTAGACAGGGGCGCGGGTGAAAAACTGTTTTTT
TRBV5-4	.	.	TRBJ2-1	CASSLEDWTSNEQFF	TGTGCCAGCAGCTTGGAGGACTGGACCTCCAATGAGCAGTTCTTC
TRBV10-3	.	.	TRBJ1-1	CAISEKRDGNTEAFF	TGTGCCATCAGTGAAAAAAGGGACGGGAACACTGAAGCTTTCTTT
TRBV6-5	.	TRBD1	TRBJ2-7	CATYRGSGYEQYF	TGTGCCACTTACAGGGGCTCAGGTTACGAGCAGTACTTC
TRBV23-1	.	.	TRBJ1-4	CASSQSVAGPRGKTVF	TGCGCCAGCAGTCAATCGGTGGCAGGGCCTAGGGGAAAAACTGTTTTT
TRBV6-6	.	TRBD1	TRBJ1-2	CASSYRGQGAGGYTF	TGTGCCAGCAGTTACCGGGGACAGGGGGCGGGTGGCTACACCTTC
TRBV5-6	.	.	TRBJ2-7	CASSPTGLPGYEQYF	TGTGCCAGCAGCCCGACAGGACTACCCGGCTACGAGCAGTACTTC
TRBV19	.	TRBD2	TRBJ2-5	CASSTGLSHETQYF	TGTGCCAGTAGTACGGGACTATCTCACGAGACCCAGTACTTC
TRBV21-1	.	.	TRBJ1-5	CAKRADSNQPQHF	TGTGCCAAGAGGGCAGATAGCAATCAGCCCCAGCATTTT
TRBV4-1	.	.	TRBJ1-1	CASSQDGLPTDTAAFF	TGCGCCAGCAGCCAAGATGGACTGCCGACAGACACAGCAGCTTTCTTT